This T cell receptor beta chain was retrieved from a study of identical twins. TCRdb used MiXCR to reprocess the 5' RACE reads, holding one entry per CDR3 protein. The table lists around 340,000 distinct CDR3 sequences, 9% to 15% of them singletons, with just over 7% in the top ten. CDR1 and CDR2 from the germline V gene are SEHNR and FQNEAQ (reference sequence). The CDR3 totals 14 residues. The V end lost 5 bases, the J end lost 2 bases, and 12 bases lay between the germline ends. The same sample was also used in a study of yellow fever vaccine responses in identical twins. From that second work: Convergence reportedly seemed to mark part of the twins' vaccine T cell response, with personalization marking the rest.

Specimen: CD8+ T cells sorted from blood. This receptor was identified in a young woman in good health. V and J are TRBV7-9 and TRBJ2-5; TRBD2 might be the D (6 bases). CDR3: CASSPRDFQETQYF. The CDR3 DNA reads as TGTGCCAGCAGCCCCCGGGACTTTCAAGAGACCCAGTACTTC.